The following is a TCR beta chain sequence with its context. What it binds is unknown. These data originate in a study of Ad26.COV2.S vaccination and SARS-CoV-2 variants. Findings and limits, study-wide: Spike-specific responses of CD8+ and CD4+ T cells were reported to display substantial breadth after vaccination.

V gave up 6 bases and J gave up 5 bases; unmatched junction bases: 9. CDR1 is MNHEY and CDR2 is SVGAGI in the germline V gene. This CDR3 comprises 15 residues. Treatment described: some 19 received Ad26.COV2.S at low or high dose, single or two shots; about five received placebo; per-sample allocation not given. Samples were taken on day 63 after the first vaccine or placebo injection. Sequencing used immunoSEQ multiplex PCR; TCRdb keeps in-frame clones, though not all of them. The sample carries some 340,000 clones, about 86% recorded once. The chain couples TRBV6-5 to TRBJ1-4, with TRBD1 matching over 7 bases. The sample consisted of peripheral blood, taken in a trial of Ad26.COV2.S vaccine versus placebo. The receptor's source is a person aged 18 to 59 who received the Ad26.COV2.S COVID-19 vaccine or a placebo. The CDR3, as DNA: TGTGCCAGCAGCATTCGACAGGGCCTCAATGAAAAACTGTTTTTT. Translated, it gives CASSIRQGLNEKLFF.